These T cell receptor beta chains were read from a single sample in a study of cytomegalovirus exposure and HLA in healthy donors. Assay used: immunoSEQ multiplex PCR; TCRdb lists only in-frame clones, some missing. The sample shows some 140,000 clones, roughly 77% of them seen only once. The specimen sequenced was PBMCs. These receptor sequences come from a female donor in good health and CMV-seronegative. Both conserved end residues are trimmed from each CDR3.

TRBV28	TRBJ1-2	ASSLMGANYGYT
TRBV19	TRBJ1-5	ASSSPTGVSNQPQH
TRBV6-5	TRBJ1-1	ASESQGMNTEAF
TRBV7-2	TRBJ2-1	ASSRLAGGSRRINEQF
TRBV9	TRBJ1-5	ASSGTTGGQPQH
TRBV7-3	TRBJ1-2	ASSLQGSGYGYT
TRBV4-1	TRBJ1-1	ASSQGQGRVEAF
TRBV19	TRBJ1-4	ASSVTGGFEKLF
TRBV28	TRBJ1-1	ASSLGANTEAF
TRBV19	TRBJ2-3	ASSPRGLAGEGDTQY
TRBV27	TRBJ2-1	ASSFSSGRPGDEQF
TRBV7-9	TRBJ1-3	ASTLSGNTIY
TRBV4-3	TRBJ1-2	ASSLLGAEGYGYT
TRBV7-8	TRBJ1-5	ASSFGGNNQPQH
TRBV9	TRBJ2-3	ASSVVGGLSTDTQY
TRBV12-5	TRBJ2-2	ASALFSTGELF
TRBV18	TRBJ2-7	ASSPAGGIGYEQY
TRBV7-2	TRBJ1-2	ASSLEGWTSGYT
TRBV5-4	TRBJ1-6	ASSSGSYNSPLH
TRBV5-1	TRBJ1-2	ASSDGTGGIYGYT
TRBV28	TRBJ1-5	ASSSGGSNQPQH
TRBV7-7	TRBJ1-2	ASSLGTANYGYT
TRBV10-1	TRBJ2-7	ASSGQASEQY
TRBV9	TRBJ1-1	ASSAFVGGGTEAF
TRBV6-5	TRBJ2-2	ASQSLGGITGELF
TRBV9	TRBJ2-1	ASSVDRRKDEQF
TRBV29-1	TRBJ1-2	SVVRGPDYT
TRBV10-1	TRBJ1-1	ASGDPGGAF
TRBV5-1	TRBJ1-1	ASSSGQGNTEAF
TRBV14	TRBJ2-5	ASSRGEETQY
TRBV2	TRBJ2-4	ASVGASGRKAKNIQY
TRBV15	TRBJ2-5	ATSRDGRDQETQY
TRBV12-5	TRBJ2-3	ASGLNRLSTDTQY
TRBV10-1	TRBJ2-7	ASSGAADEQY
TRBV6-6	TRBJ1-1	ASTRAQRRGTEAF
TRBV11-3	TRBJ2-1	ASSLGVGSQV
TRBV5-6	TRBJ1-2	ASSLRGYRPGYT
TRBV5-1	TRBJ2-1	ASSFGLAAPNAF
TRBV7-9	TRBJ2-1	ASIPLGAGSRNEQF
TRBV19	TRBJ1-5	ASSIGQGGFGLWPQH
TRBV30	TRBJ2-2	AWRGVMRFEELF
TRBV9	TRBJ1-1	ASSVDRDTEAF
TRBV2	TRBJ2-1	ASSDPTTQNEQF
TRBV4-3	TRBJ2-7	ASSQGSEGAYEQY
TRBV4-3	TRBJ1-3	ASSTGQEGNTIY
TRBV30	TRBJ1-1	AWDRGANTEAF
TRBV5-6	TRBJ2-3	ASSTQDSAGDTQY
TRBV7-9	TRBJ2-3	ASSPQFHTQY
TRBV5-4	TRBJ2-7	ASSLGLYEQY